One sample yielded the 6 T cell receptor beta chains listed below, sequenced in a study of blood T cells in healthy people across ages (dated by TCRdb to 2014 to 2015). Library creation used 5' RACE. Sequencing was carried out with an Illumina HiSeq 2500. A second PCR of roughly 6 to 11 cycles was performed with a sample-barcoded 5' primer and a J-beta primer mix. TCRdb passed the public sequencing reads through fastp at Q25 and MiXCR, retaining productive beta sequences. Each entry is one CDR3 protein sequence, shown with its most common DNA and genes. This sample gives around 1,700,000 distinct CDR3 sequences in total; 28% of them show up just once. Together, the top ten hold 7.7% of the sample. What was sequenced was blood. All receptors come from a woman in her thirties in good health.

This clonotype was picked up many times. The gene calls are TRBV10-3 and TRBJ2-5, with 8 positions matching TRBD2. Unmatched junction bases numbered 14, after V lost 11 bases and J lost 3 bases. This CDR3 has 15 amino acids. Germline assignment: CDR1 ENHRY and CDR2 SYGVKD. The CDR3 bases are TGTGCCTCATCGGGGGGGAAAAAGCTCGAAGAGACCCAGTACTTC. This codes for CASSGGKKLEETQYF.

This clonotype was detected only once. A read error may account for a junction end that differs from germline. The chain combines TRBV5-5 with TRBJ1-4; no definite D call. The CDR3 runs 13 residues. CDR1 is SGHKS, CDR2 YYEKEE, per germline (reference sequence). CDR3 in DNA: TGTGCCAGCAGTTCTCCGGGCCGGGGAAAACGGTTTTTT. It translates to CASSSPGRGKRFF.

The chain uses TRBV4-1 and TRBJ2-3; 13 bases match TRBD2. The germline V gene has CDR1 MGHRA and CDR2 YSYEKL. Unmatched junction bases numbered 3, after V lost 1 base and J lost 2 bases. The CDR3 loop spans 17 amino acids. CDR3 protein: CASSQVGLAGITDTQYF. CDR3 sequence (DNA): TGCGCCAGCAGCCAAGTGGGACTAGCGGGGATCACAGATACGCAGTATTTT.

The sample holds many counts of this clonotype. The genes are TRBV7-9 and TRBJ2-5; D may be TRBD2 (6 bases). CDR3 length: 14 residues. Germline V gene sequence: CDR1 SEHNR, CDR2 FQNEAQ (reference sequence). The germline V and J ends were trimmed by 4 bases and 3 bases, with 12 bases remaining between them. The CDR3 protein is CASSSPTGEETQYF. In DNA, the CDR3 is TGTGCCAGCAGCTCTCCGACGGGGGAAGAGACCCAGTACTTC.

The rearrangement uses TRBV3-1 and TRBJ1-2; 9 nucleotides line up with TRBD1. The CDR3 loop spans 16 amino acids. Germline-derived CDR1 and CDR2 are LGHDT and YNNKEL (reference sequence). V trimming: 4 bases; J trimming: 4 bases; junction bases outside the gene matches: 10. The CDR3 is CASSPLSGQGPYGYTF. The CDR3 bases are TGTGCCAGCAGCCCGCTCTCGGGACAGGGACCCTATGGCTACACCTTC.

In this sample, this clonotype turned up a few times. The V call is TRBV20-1, the J call TRBJ2-7; 9 bases agree with TRBD2. There are 17 residues in the CDR3. Germline V lookup: CDR1 DFQATT, CDR2 SNEGSKA (reference sequence). The trim removed 1 base at V and 1 base at J, leaving 11 bases unmatched. This chain's CDR3 is CSARGAGGLAGSYEQYF. The CDR3 nucleotides are TGCAGTGCTAGAGGGGCAGGTGGTCTAGCGGGGTCCTACGAGCAGTACTTC.